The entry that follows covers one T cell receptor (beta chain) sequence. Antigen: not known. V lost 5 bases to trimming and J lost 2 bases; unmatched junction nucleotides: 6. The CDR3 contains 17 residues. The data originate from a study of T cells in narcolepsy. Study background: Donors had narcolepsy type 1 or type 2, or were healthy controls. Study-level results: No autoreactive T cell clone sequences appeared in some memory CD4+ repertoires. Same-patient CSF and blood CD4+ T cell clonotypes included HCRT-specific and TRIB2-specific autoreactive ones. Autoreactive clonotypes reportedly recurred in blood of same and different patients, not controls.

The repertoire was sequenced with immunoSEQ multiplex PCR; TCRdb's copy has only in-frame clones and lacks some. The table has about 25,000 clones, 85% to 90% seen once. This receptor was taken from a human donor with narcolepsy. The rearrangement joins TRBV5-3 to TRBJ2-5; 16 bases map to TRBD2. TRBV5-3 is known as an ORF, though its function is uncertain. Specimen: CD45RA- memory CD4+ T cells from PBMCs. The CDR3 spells CARRSGLAGGPQETQYF. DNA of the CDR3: TGTGCCAGAAGGTCGGGACTAGCGGGAGGGCCTCAAGAGACCCAGTACTTC.